The source of this TCR beta chain is a study of cytomegalovirus exposure and HLA in healthy donors. The PCR had 60 Vbeta and 13 Jbeta primers. The assay was immunoSEQ multiplex PCR, and TCRdb's table has in-frame clones only and misses some. The table for this sample gives some 28,000 clones. Study-level results: In a later analysis, productive TCRs from donors in an Asian-associated ancestry cluster reportedly carried fewer N-insertions than the cohort mean. Exclusion applied to some V segments, including TRBV6-2 and TRBV6-3, as they were indistinguishable.

In the case of this clone: Its antigen remains unknown.

This CDR3 is 15 amino acids long. With 1 base clipped from V and 3 bases from J, the junction kept 5 bases outside the gene matches. Germline CDR1 is SGHRS and CDR2 is YFSETQ. The receptor comes from a man younger than 45 in good health and CMV-seronegative. The chain links TRBV5-1 to TRBJ2-5, with TRBD2 matching over 8 bases. The specimen sequenced was PBMCs. CDR3 in DNA: TGCGCCAGCAGCTTGTTCGGGGGGGGTGAAGAGACCCAGTACTTC. Translated, it gives CASSLFGGGEETQYF.